This T cell receptor beta chain is from a study of blood T cell repertoires in COVID-19. Study-level background: Acute and convalescent COVID-19 samples came from the United States, Italy and Spain. PBMCs, B-cell-depleted T cells, or T cells provided the cDNA or gDNA that made up the material.

Per the original methods: Estimates of nucleated cell counts were drawn from the amplification of reference gene primers. Profiled with immunoSEQ multiplex PCR; TCRdb holds only in-frame clones, not every one. That table is the source of V, J and clone size, and D and trimming were worked out from the DNA. Of 130,000 to 150,000 clones detected, approximately 87% appear once; the ten largest clones hold more than 6.5%. CDR1 is ENHRY and CDR2 is SYGVKD in the germline V gene. Trimming took 10 bases from V and 0 from J; bases not matched to a gene: 9. The CDR3 contains 14 residues. The TCR comes from a woman aged 45-59 years with active or convalescent COVID-19. The rearrangement joins TRBV10-3 to TRBJ2-7, with TRBD2 identical over 7 bases. What was sequenced was peripheral blood. The CDR3 nucleotides are TGTGCCACCGGGGGGTGGGTAAGCTCCTACGAGCAGTACTTC. This gives the protein CATGGWVSSYEQYF.